What follows describes a single TCR beta chain. Its matching antigen is unknown. This sample is part of a study of T-cell reconstitution after alpha-beta-depleted transplantation in children. Library preparation (for TCRbeta) was performed with unique molecular identifiers. MiXCR was run by TCRdb on the PCR reads, yielding one entry per CDR3 protein. Of about a million distinct CDR3 sequences detected, around 30% appear once; the ten largest clones hold roughly 28%. Broader study findings: From surviving recipient T cells and thymic progenitors came the high day-60 TCRbeta diversity observed in some patients.

The CDR3 consists of 16 residues. Trimming cost V 3 bases and J 1 base; bases outside gene matches: 5. In germline, CDR1 is MGHRA, CDR2 YSYEKL. The source is a boy under two years old who had a stem cell transplant for SCID, so the T cells may come from the graft donor. J is TRBJ2-1 and V is TRBV4-1, with TRBD1 matching over 8 bases. The source material was PBMCs, mostly from graft donor cells, sampled 360 days after TCRalphabeta/CD19-depleted stem cell transplant. Here the CDR3 reads CASSQPDRASYNEQFF. CDR3 DNA sequence: TGCGCCAGCAGCCAGCCGGACAGGGCGTCCTACAATGAGCAGTTCTTC.